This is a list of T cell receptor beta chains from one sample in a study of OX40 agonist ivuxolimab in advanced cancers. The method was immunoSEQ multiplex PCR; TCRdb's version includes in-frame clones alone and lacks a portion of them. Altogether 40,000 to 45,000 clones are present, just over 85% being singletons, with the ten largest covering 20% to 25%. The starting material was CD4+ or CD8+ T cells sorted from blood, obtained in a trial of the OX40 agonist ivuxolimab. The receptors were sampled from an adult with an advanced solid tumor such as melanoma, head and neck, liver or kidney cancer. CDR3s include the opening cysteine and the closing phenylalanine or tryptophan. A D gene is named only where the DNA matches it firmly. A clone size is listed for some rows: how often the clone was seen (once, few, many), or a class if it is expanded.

CSGRDQETQYF | TGCAGTGGGCGGGACCAAGAGACCCAGTACTTC | TRBJ2-5 | TRBV20-1 | . | .
CASTIGFQETQYF | TGTGCCAGCACTATAGGATTTCAAGAGACCCAGTACTTC | TRBJ2-5 | TRBV28 | . | .
CASSSPLNGQETQYF | TGTGCCAGCAGTTCCCCCCTTAATGGGCAAGAGACCCAGTACTTC | TRBJ2-5 | TRBV6-5 | . | .
CASSQPRPGELFF | TGCGCCAGCAGCCAACCAAGACCGGGGGAGCTGTTTTTT | TRBJ2-2 | TRBV4-1 | . | few
CASSLIGGPSFYEQYF | TGTGCCAGCAGTTTAATCGGGGGGCCCAGCTTCTACGAGCAGTACTTC | TRBJ2-7 | TRBV27 | . | .
CASSLGGAEAFF | TGTGCCAGCAGTTTAGGAGGGGCTGAAGCTTTCTTT | TRBJ1-1 | TRBV27 | . | .
CASRPVFSYEQYF | TGTGCCAGCAGACCAGTGTTCTCCTACGAGCAGTACTTC | TRBJ2-7 | TRBV2 | . | .
CASSLPGQGSYEQYF | TGTGCCAGCAGCCTACCGGGACAGGGTAGCTACGAGCAGTACTTC | TRBJ2-7 | TRBV7-9 | TRBD1 | .
CASSQEPGALPRGGANVLTF | TGCGCCAGCAGCCAAGAACCGGGAGCTCTCCCCAGAGGTGGGGCCAACGTCCTGACTTTC | TRBJ2-6 | TRBV4-3 | . | .
CASSLEGKRTEAFF | TGCGCCAGCAGTCTAGAGGGAAAAAGAACTGAAGCTTTCTTT | TRBJ1-1 | TRBV4-1 | . | .
CASSIGTGLEAFF | TGTGCCAGTAGTATTGGGACGGGGCTCGAAGCTTTCTTT | TRBJ1-1 | TRBV19 | . | .